This T cell receptor (beta chain) was retrieved from a study of shared clonotypes between healthy human individuals. Germline lookup yields CDR1 SGHRS and CDR2 YFSETQ. Trimming removed 3 bases at V and 3 bases at J, with 22 bases between. The CDR3 is 17 amino acids. This clone appeared a few times. Using immunoSEQ multiplex PCR, the repertoire was profiled, and TCRdb retains in-frame clones only, with some absent. The sample comprises roughly 170,000 clones, about 68% of which are singletons, and 8.5% to 12% rests with the top ten. The clonotype originates from a man younger than 45 in good health. The V call is TRBV5-1, the J call TRBJ2-7, with D unclear. Sequences were obtained from memory CD4+ T cells sorted from blood. Subset given: CD45RA-negative fraction. The CDR3 coding sequence is TGCGCCAGCAGCTCGGTAGGGCCCACGGCGTTAGGCTACGAGCAGTACTTC. Protein: CASSSVGPTALGYEQYF.